This TCR beta chain was found in a study of shared clonotypes between healthy human individuals. General observations from the study: The represented genetic and exposure-history diversity was limited by the small number of donors.

Data came from immunoSEQ multiplex PCR; TCRdb stores just in-frame clones and leaves some out. The repertoire includes around 500,000 clones, around 73% of them detected once, and around 12% sits in the top ten. This clone occurred a few times. The antigen remains undetermined. The CDR3 is 17 residues long. With V trimmed by 2 bases and J by 5 bases, 12 bases remained unmatched. From germline, CDR1 is SGHTA and CDR2 FQGNSA. The sequenced sample consisted of PBMCs. This chain uses TRBV7-2 with TRBJ2-5; 9 bases agree with TRBD2. The source of this sequence is a woman aged 40 to 50 in good health. Some clones in this sample may be carry-over from other donors' samples. CDR3 sequence reads: CASSLSIASGTEETQYF. The CDR3 region has the DNA TGTGCCAGCAGCTTATCGATAGCTAGCGGGACTGAGGAGACCCAGTACTTC. Full variable domain (remainder filled in from reference TRBV7-2 and TRBJ2-5): GAGVSQSPSNKVTEKGKDVELRCDPISGHTALYWYRQSLGQGLEFLIYFQGNSAPDKSGLPSDRFSAERTGGSVSTLTIQRTQQEDSAVYLCASSLSIASGTEETQYFGPGTRLLVL.